The 16 T cell receptor beta chains listed next were all sequenced from one sample in a study of T cell responses to AZD1222 COVID-19 vaccine. Produced via immunoSEQ multiplex PCR; TCRdb's table is partial and in-frame only. The data show about 150,000 clones, with about 93% seen just once and roughly 3.2% held by the top ten. The sequencing here drew on peripheral blood, taken 28 days after the second AZD1222 dose. The receptors here all came from an adult who received the AZD1222 COVID-19 vaccine.

The sample holds one count of this clone. V gene TRBV30 combines with J gene TRBJ1-6; 8 bases are a match to TRBD1. CDR3 length: 15 residues. V dropped 2 bases and J dropped 7; count of bases not matched to a gene: 7. Germline values: CDR1 GTSNPN, CDR2 SVGIG (reference sequence). DNA for the CDR3: TGTGCCTGGAGTTCAGGGGGCGCGAAAAATTCACCCCTCCACTTT. It yields the protein CAWSSGGAKNSPLHF.

V is TRBV5-1 and J is TRBJ1-1; D uncertain. This CDR3 has 15 amino acids. Germline V gene sequence: CDR1 SGHRS, CDR2 YFSETQ. Trimming took 0 bases from V and 4 from J, leaving 13 bases between them. This CDR3 reads CASSLEGSVGTEAFF. The CDR3 region has the DNA TGCGCCAGCAGCTTGGAAGGGTCCGTGGGCACTGAAGCTTTCTTT.

V is TRBV5-7 and J is TRBJ1-5, with D maybe TRBD1 (6 bases). TRBV5-7 is annotated as an ORF whose role is uncertain. V was clipped by 3 bases and J by 0 bases, with 13 bases between them. The CDR3 sequence is 16 residues long. The CDR3 coding sequence is TGTGCCAGCAGCTCTGGACAGCGTTATAGCAATCAGCCCCAGCATTTT. This encodes CASSSGQRYSNQPQHF.

V is TRBV20-1 and J is TRBJ2-5; tentative D call: TRBD2 (5 bases). V was pared by 4 bases and J by 3 bases, with 6 bases between. The CDR3 covers 11 residues. Germline lookup yields CDR1 DFQATT and CDR2 SNEGSKA (reference sequence). CDR3 sequence reads: CSAMREETQYF. CDR3 coding DNA: TGCAGTGCTATGCGGGAAGAGACCCAGTACTTC.

CDR3: CASSLRGGANYGYTF. DNA for the CDR3: TGTGCCAGCAGTCTTCGGGGGGGGGCCAACTATGGCTACACCTTC. The chain couples TRBV2 to TRBJ1-2, with D perhaps matching TRBD1 (6 bases). Germline CDR1 reads SNHLY; CDR2 reads FYNNEI. Trimming stripped 5 bases from V and 2 bases from J, with 15 bases between. The CDR3 is made up of 15 amino acids.

This clone is a singleton in its sample. This chain joins TRBV15 and TRBJ1-5; D not certain. CDR3 length equals 13 residues. Germline assignment: CDR1 LNHNV and CDR2 YYDKDF (reference sequence). V was trimmed by 5 bases and J by 1 base, leaving 6 bases between them. The CDR3 region is CATSGRSNQPQHF. The CDR3 region has the DNA TGTGCCACCAGCGGAAGGAGCAATCAGCCCCAGCATTTT.

The chain combines TRBV13 with TRBJ2-3; D gene ambiguous. Germline CDR1 reads PRHDT; CDR2 reads FYEKMQ (reference sequence). CDR3 length: 12 residues. With 5 bases removed from V and 10 bases from J, the gap between germline ends came to 13 bases. This CDR3 is CASSQPPSPQYF. The DNA for the CDR3 is TGTGCCAGCAGCCAACCCCCCTCCCCGCAGTATTTT.

The chain combines TRBV27 with TRBJ1-2; D is ambiguous. Trimming removed 2 bases from V and 2 bases from J, with 9 bases in between. The CDR3 has 14 residues. Germline lookup yields CDR1 MNHEY and CDR2 SMNVEV (reference sequence). The CDR3, as DNA: TGTGCCAGCAGTTTAATCATGGGAAACTATGGCTACACCTTC. Residues: CASSLIMGNYGYTF.

This sequence joins TRBV3-1 (or the pseudogene TRBV3-2) and TRBJ1-2, with D unclear. The V end was cut by 2 bases, the J end by 8 bases, with 12 bases between. Per germline, CDR1 LGHDT and CDR2 YNNKEL (reference sequence). The CDR3 is 13 amino acids. The CDR3 region is CASSQIGFLGYTF. In nucleotides, the CDR3 is TGTGCCAGCAGCCAAATAGGGTTTTTGGGCTACACCTTC.

The table lists this clone with a count of one. The V call is TRBV18, the J call TRBJ2-1, with 8 bases aligning to TRBD2. J was trimmed by 1 base and V by 3 bases; bases with no gene match: 5. This CDR3 has 16 residues. Germline CDR1 is KGHSH and CDR2 is LQKENI. CDR3 sequence: CASSPSTSESYNEQFF. The CDR3 DNA reads as TGTGCCAGCTCACCTTCGACTAGCGAGTCCTACAATGAGCAGTTCTTC.

The V call is TRBV30, the J call TRBJ2-7, with 13 bases aligning to TRBD2. The J segment lost 0 bases and the V segment lost 2 bases, leaving 10 bases of the junction unmatched. This CDR3 region has 18 residues. CDR1 is GTSNPN and CDR2 is SVGIG in the germline V gene (reference sequence). The CDR3 nucleotides read TGTGCCTGGAGTAAAGGACTAGCGGGAGTCCGAAGCTCCTACGAGCAGTACTTC. Translating it yields CAWSKGLAGVRSSYEQYF. Drawing the rest from reference TRBV30 and TRBJ2-7, the complete variable domain is SQTIHQWPATLVQPVGSPLSLECTVEGTSNPNLYWYRQAAGRGLQLLFYSVGIGQISSEVPQNLSASRPQDRQFILSSKKLLLSDSGFYLCAWSKGLAGVRSSYEQYFGPGTRLTVT.

CDR3 bases: TGTGCCAGCAGTTCCGTCGACAGGAGGCAAGGCTACACCTTC. It encodes CASSSVDRRQGYTF. The V call is TRBV27, the J call TRBJ1-2, with a possible D match to TRBD1 (6 bases). This CDR3 spans 14 amino acids. CDR1 and CDR2 (germline): MNHEY, SMNVEV (reference sequence). Trimming cost V 4 bases and J 8 bases, with 17 bases left between them.

V is TRBV11-2 and J is TRBJ1-1; tentatively, D is TRBD1 (6 bases). The ends were cut back, 5 bases at V and 1 base at J, with 20 bases in the middle. CDR3 size: 17 residues. Germline CDR1 SGHAT, CDR2 FQNNGV. CDR3 region: CASSGPRQEFWNTEAFF. The CDR3 nucleotides read TGTGCCAGCAGCGGACCTCGACAGGAATTTTGGAACACTGAAGCTTTCTTT.

This rearrangement joins TRBV10-3 to TRBJ1-2; 10 bases agree with TRBD1. Germline CDR1 ENHRY, CDR2 SYGVKD. The CDR3 totals 13 residues. Losses at the gene ends were 7 bases for V and 7 bases for J; bases not matched to a gene: 6. CDR3 DNA sequence: TGTGCCATCAACCCAGACAGGGGGCTTGGCTACACCTTC. Its protein is CAINPDRGLGYTF.

This chain connects TRBV5-1 to TRBJ1-3, with D perhaps matching TRBD1 (5 bases). The CDR3 runs to 19 residues. Germline assignment: CDR1 SGHRS and CDR2 YFSETQ. V was clipped by 0 bases and J by 2 bases, with 21 bases between them. The CDR3 bases are TGCGCCAGCAGCTTGGCCGGGGGGAGACAAACTGGCCCTGGAAACACCATATATTTT. This codes for CASSLAGGRQTGPGNTIYF.

The chain recombines TRBV7-9 with TRBJ2-7, with TRBD1 identical over 8 bases. This CDR3 has 14 amino acids. Germline trimming cut 4 bases from V and 4 bases from J; bases unmatched to any gene: 6. Per the germline V gene, CDR1 is SEHNR and CDR2 is FQNEAQ (reference sequence). The CDR3 reads CASSSSGTGYEQYF. Here the CDR3 DNA reads TGTGCCAGCAGCTCCTCCGGGACAGGTTACGAGCAGTACTTC.